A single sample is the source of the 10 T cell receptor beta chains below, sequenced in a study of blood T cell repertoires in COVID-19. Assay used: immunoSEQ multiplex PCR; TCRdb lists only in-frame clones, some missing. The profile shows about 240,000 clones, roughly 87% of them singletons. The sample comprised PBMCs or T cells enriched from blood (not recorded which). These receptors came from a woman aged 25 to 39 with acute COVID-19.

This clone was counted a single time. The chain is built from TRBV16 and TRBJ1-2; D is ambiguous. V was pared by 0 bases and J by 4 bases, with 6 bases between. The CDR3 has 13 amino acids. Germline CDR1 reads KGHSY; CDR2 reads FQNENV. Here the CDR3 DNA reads TGTGCCAGCAGCCAATCTTGGGCCTATGGCTACACCTTC. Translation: CASSQSWAYGYTF.

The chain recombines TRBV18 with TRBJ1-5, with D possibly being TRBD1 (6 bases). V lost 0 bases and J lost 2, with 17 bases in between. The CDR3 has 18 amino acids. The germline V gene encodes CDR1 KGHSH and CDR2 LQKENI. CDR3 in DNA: TGTGCCAGCTCACCACCGAACAGGGAGATAGTGGGCAATCAGCCCCAGCATTTT. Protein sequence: CASSPPNREIVGNQPQHF.

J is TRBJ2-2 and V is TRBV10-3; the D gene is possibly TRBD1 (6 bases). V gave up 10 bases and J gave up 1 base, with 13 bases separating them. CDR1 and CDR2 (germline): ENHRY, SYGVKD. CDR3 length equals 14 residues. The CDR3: CATRLGQNTGELFF. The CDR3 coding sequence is TGTGCCACCCGCCTGGGACAGAACACCGGGGAGCTGTTTTTT.

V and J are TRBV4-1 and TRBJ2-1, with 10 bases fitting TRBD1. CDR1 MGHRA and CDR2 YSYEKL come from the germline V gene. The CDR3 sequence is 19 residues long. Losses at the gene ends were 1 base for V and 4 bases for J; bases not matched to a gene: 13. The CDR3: CASSQGQGAEARQYNEQFF. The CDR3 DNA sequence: TGCGCCAGCAGCCAAGGACAGGGGGCCGAAGCTCGTCAGTACAATGAGCAGTTCTTC.

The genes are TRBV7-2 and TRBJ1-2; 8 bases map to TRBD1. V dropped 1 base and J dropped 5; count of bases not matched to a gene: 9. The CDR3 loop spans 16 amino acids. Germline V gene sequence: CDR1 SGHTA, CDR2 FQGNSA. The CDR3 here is CASSLEQGVLRYGYTF. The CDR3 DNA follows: TGTGCCAGCAGCTTAGAACAGGGGGTTCTTAGGTATGGCTACACCTTC.

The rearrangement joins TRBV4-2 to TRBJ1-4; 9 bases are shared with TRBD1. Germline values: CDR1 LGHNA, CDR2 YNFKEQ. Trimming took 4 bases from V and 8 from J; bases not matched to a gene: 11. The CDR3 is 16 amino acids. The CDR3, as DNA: TGTGCCAGCAGCCCGAACTCGGGACAGGGAGGGGAAAAACTGTTTTTT. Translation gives CASSPNSGQGGEKLFF.

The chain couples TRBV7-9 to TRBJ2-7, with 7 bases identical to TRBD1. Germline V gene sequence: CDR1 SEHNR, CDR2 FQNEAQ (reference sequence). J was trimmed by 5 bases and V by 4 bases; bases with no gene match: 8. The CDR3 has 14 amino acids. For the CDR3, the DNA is TGTGCCAGCAGCTCAACTAGGGGGCCTAACGAGCAGTACTTC. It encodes CASSSTRGPNEQYF.

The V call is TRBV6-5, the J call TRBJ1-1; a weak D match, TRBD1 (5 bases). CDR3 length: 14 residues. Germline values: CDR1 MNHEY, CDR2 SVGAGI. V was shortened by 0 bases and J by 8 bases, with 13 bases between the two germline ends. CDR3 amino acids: CASSYSIGDTEAFF. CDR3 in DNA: TGTGCCAGCAGTTACTCGATAGGGGATACGGAAGCTTTCTTT.

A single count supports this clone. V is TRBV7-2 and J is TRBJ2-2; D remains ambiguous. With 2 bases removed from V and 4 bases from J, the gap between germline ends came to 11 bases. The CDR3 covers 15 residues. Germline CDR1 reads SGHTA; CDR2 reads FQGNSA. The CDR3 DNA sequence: TGTGCCAGCAGCTTAAATTGGGCAGCCACCGGGGAGCTGTTTTTT. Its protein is CASSLNWAATGELFF.

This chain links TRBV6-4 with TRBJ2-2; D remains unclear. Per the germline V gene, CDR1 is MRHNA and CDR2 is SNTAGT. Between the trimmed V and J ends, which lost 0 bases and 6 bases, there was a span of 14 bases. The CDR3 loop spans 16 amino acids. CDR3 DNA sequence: TGTGCCAGCAGTGACTCGATGAGCAAGCACTCCGGGGAGCTGTTTTTT. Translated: CASSDSMSKHSGELFF.